The sample holds many counts of the clone carrying this TCR beta chain. The sample belongs to a study of patients and donors after allogeneic stem cell transplantation. TCRdb used MiXCR to reprocess the RT-PCR reads, holding one entry per CDR3 protein. This table holds about 10,000 distinct CDR3 sequences, about 6.2% found once. The germline V gene encodes CDR1 LGHNA and CDR2 YNFKEQ. V was cut by 0 bases and J by 7 bases, with 18 bases left in between. This CDR3 spans 16 amino acids. The receptor was isolated from a human donor who was either an allogeneic HSCT recipient or a stem cell or donor lymphocyte infusion donor (not recorded which). It is not recorded whose cells these are; they may come from a transplant donor. This sequence joins TRBV4-2 and TRBJ1-1, with D possibly TRBD1 on 6 matching bases. Source material: blood, either unsorted or a sorted T cell fraction (not recorded which). DNA for the CDR3: TGTGCCAGCAGCCAAGAGACGTGGGGGGGCTCAGGTGAAGCTTTCTTT. Translation: CASSQETWGGSGEAFF.